Below, 32 T cell receptor beta chains from the same sample are listed, as sequenced in a study of blood T cells in healthy people across ages. Then a second PCR, running roughly 7 to 11 cycles, was carried out with a sample-barcoded 5' primer and a J-beta primer mix. TCRdb re-derived calls from the 5' RACE reads in MiXCR, one entry per CDR3 protein. The repertoire holds roughly 1,000,000 distinct CDR3 sequences, with approximately 25% as singletons. These sequences were also reported in another study, on T cells of mothers and their children.

The sequencing sample was made of blood. Receptors originate from a girl aged 2-10 years in good health.

The rearrangement links TRBV7-2 to TRBJ2-3, with a possible D match to TRBD1 (6 bases). With 1 base removed from V and 4 bases from J, the gap between germline ends came to 12 bases. The CDR3 is made up of 15 amino acids. CDR1 and CDR2 (germline): SGHTA, FQGNSA. The CDR3 DNA follows: TGTGCCAGCAGCTTAGTACAGGGTTCCCCAGATACGCAGTATTTT. The encoded protein is CASSLVQGSPDTQYF.

This clonotype has only a few counts. The CDR3 DNA reads TGTGCCAGCAGGGGACAGTCGAACACCGGGGAGCTGTTTTTT. Translation gives CASRGQSNTGELFF. The rearrangement links TRBV12-3 or TRBV12-4 to TRBJ2-2, with TRBD1 identical over 7 bases. The CDR3 runs 14 residues. J lost 0 bases, V lost 6 bases, and 1 base had no gene match.

This sequence joins TRBV20-1 and TRBJ2-5; a possible D gene is TRBD2 (6 bases). The germline V and J ends were trimmed by 5 bases and 7 bases, with 14 bases remaining between them. This CDR3 has 12 residues. The germline V gene encodes CDR1 DFQATT and CDR2 SNEGSKA (reference sequence). The CDR3, as DNA: TGCAGTGCTCGAGGCCCCGGGGGGACCCAGTACTTC. It codes for CSARGPGGTQYF.

Only one count was recorded for this clonotype. CDR3 DNA sequence: TGTGCCAGCAGCTTATTTGCGGACTCCGGGATTGTTGAGCAGTTCTTC. As protein: CASSLFADSGIVEQFF. This chain joins TRBV7-2 and TRBJ2-1; the D gene is possibly TRBD2 (5 bases). The CDR3 extends over 16 amino acids. CDR1 is SGHTA and CDR2 is FQGNSA in the germline V gene. V was clipped by 2 bases and J by 9 bases, with 20 bases between them.

The chain combines TRBV7-9 with TRBJ2-1; D possibly matches TRBD1 or TRBD2 (6 bases each). V was shortened by 2 bases and J by 0 bases, with 17 bases between the two germline ends. Germline CDR1 and CDR2: SEHNR and FQNEAQ (reference sequence). CDR3 length equals 18 residues. This CDR3 is CASSLWGAPPSSYNEQFF. The CDR3 DNA reads TGTGCCAGCAGCTTATGGGGGGCTCCGCCCAGCTCCTACAATGAGCAGTTCTTC. Full variable domain (rest looked up from reference TRBV7-9 and TRBJ2-1): DTGVSQNPRHKITKRGQNVTFRCDPISEHNRLYWYRQTLGQGPEFLTYFQNEAQLEKSRLLSDRFSAERPKGSFSTLEIQRTEQGDSAMYLCASSLWGAPPSSYNEQFFGPGTRLTVL.

J is TRBJ1-4 and V is TRBV4-1; weak D call: TRBD1 (5 bases). The germline V and J ends were trimmed by 1 base and 6 bases, with 12 bases remaining between them. CDR3 length: 15 residues. Germline V lookup: CDR1 MGHRA, CDR2 YSYEKL. The chain's CDR3 is CASSQVYGGYEKLFF. CDR3 in DNA: TGCGCCAGCAGCCAAGTTTATGGGGGTTATGAAAAACTGTTTTTT.

This clonotype showed up just a few times. The chain combines TRBV7-9 with TRBJ2-7, with D tentatively TRBD2 (6 bases). The CDR3 is made up of 15 amino acids. The germline CDR1 and CDR2 sequences are SEHNR and FQNEAQ (reference sequence). Deletions cut 1 base from V and 2 bases from J, with 12 bases between. Written as DNA, the CDR3 is TGTGCCAGCAGCTTAGATACAGGCGGGACCTACGAGCAGTACTTC. Protein product: CASSLDTGGTYEQYF.

This clonotype has more than one count but fewer than ten. The gene calls are TRBV7-2 and TRBJ2-1; TRBD2 aligns across 12 bases. The CDR3 contains 15 residues. V gave up 4 bases and J gave up 7 bases; unmatched junction bases: 5. CDR1 SGHTA and CDR2 FQGNSA come from the germline V gene. The CDR3 loop is CASSSSGRARNEQFF. CDR3 coding DNA: TGTGCCAGCAGCTCTAGCGGGAGGGCCAGAAATGAGCAGTTCTTC.

This clonotype showed up just a few times. The rearrangement joins TRBV29-1 to TRBJ2-1, with TRBD2 as a possible D gene (5 bases). V lost 5 bases, J lost 9 bases, and 17 bases lay in between. Germline CDR1 is SQVTM and CDR2 is ANQGSEA. The length of the CDR3 is 13 residues. In nucleotides, the CDR3 is TGCAGCGTTCCGACTTCCGGGGTGTCTGAGCAGTTCTTC. This translates into CSVPTSGVSEQFF.

The rearrangement links TRBV10-3 to TRBJ2-1; 9 nucleotides line up with TRBD2. The CDR3 spans 16 residues. Germline V gene lookup returns CDR1 ENHRY and CDR2 SYGVKD. Trimming at V came to 6 bases and at J to 2 bases, leaving 8 bases not matched to a gene. The CDR3 reads CAIRELTSGPYNEQFF. In DNA, the CDR3 is TGTGCCATCAGGGAGCTGACTAGCGGTCCCTACAATGAGCAGTTCTTC.

This clonotype was observed a handful of times. CDR3 amino acids: CASSLNPGPSNEKLFF. CDR3 coding DNA: TGTGCCAGCAGTTTAAATCCAGGCCCTTCTAATGAAAAACTGTTTTTT. The chain combines TRBV12-3 or TRBV12-4 with TRBJ1-4; D uncertain. Trimming took 2 bases from V and 3 from J, leaving 13 bases between them. The CDR3 extends over 16 amino acids.

This chain joins TRBV29-1 and TRBJ1-2; D remains ambiguous. CDR3 length: 13 residues. Looked up from germline, CDR1 is SQVTM and CDR2 is ANQGSEA. V dropped 2 bases and J dropped 5 bases, with 12 bases sitting between them. As DNA, the CDR3 is TGCAGCGTTGAAAATACGGGTCGGTATGGCTACACCTTC. Amino acid sequence: CSVENTGRYGYTF.

This clonotype appeared a few times. The chain is built from TRBV7-8 and TRBJ2-4; 10 nucleotides match TRBD2. This CDR3 region has 17 residues. With 5 bases clipped from V and 5 bases from J, the junction kept 12 bases outside the gene matches. Germline-derived CDR1 and CDR2 are SGHVS and FQNEAQ. The CDR3 DNA sequence: TGTGCCAGCAGCACAAGACAGCGGGGGGGCCGCGAAAACATTCAGTACTTC. It is translated as CASSTRQRGGRENIQYF.

This clonotype was recorded a few times. The V and J genes are TRBV6-1 and TRBJ1-2, with TRBD1 matching over 8 bases. With 6 bases clipped from V and 7 bases from J, the junction kept 7 bases outside the gene matches. CDR1 and CDR2 (germline): MNHNS, SASEGT. This CDR3 spans 13 amino acids. The CDR3 DNA sequence: TGTGCCAGCAGAATGACAGGGGAAATTGGCTACACCTTC. It specifies CASRMTGEIGYTF.

This clonotype was recorded a few times. The V gene is TRBV28, the J gene TRBJ2-2; 11 bases map to TRBD2. CDR1 is MDHEN and CDR2 is SYDVKM in the germline V gene. V lost 4 bases, J lost 7 bases, and 11 bases stayed unmatched. CDR3 length: 17 amino acids. The CDR3 bases are TGTGCCAGCAGTTGGCAAACTAGCGGGAGATGGGTCGGGGAGCTGTTTTTT. The encoded protein is CASSWQTSGRWVGELFF.

CDR3 residues: CASSEDRDTDTQYF. The CDR3 DNA follows: TGTGCCAGCAGTGAAGACAGGGACACAGATACGCAGTATTTT. The chain links TRBV2 to TRBJ2-3; weak D call: TRBD1 (6 bases). Germline V CDR1 and CDR2: SNHLY, FYNNEI. The CDR3 contains 14 residues. V lost 1 base, J lost 2 bases, and 7 bases lay in between.

This clonotype was seen only a few times. This chain joins TRBV5-1 and TRBJ2-4; TRBD2 might be the D (6 bases). CDR3 length equals 14 residues. From germline, CDR1 is SGHRS and CDR2 YFSETQ. Trimming shortened V by 1 base and J by 12 bases, and 17 bases separated the two germline ends. The CDR3, as DNA: TGCGCCAGCAGCTTGCGGAGGCCGGGGGATACTCAGTACTTC. Translating gives CASSLRRPGDTQYF.

The chain uses TRBV5-6 and TRBJ2-4; D may be TRBD2 (5 bases). The germline V gene has CDR1 SGHDT and CDR2 YYEEEE. The ends were cut back, 0 bases at V and 1 base at J, with 17 bases in the middle. The CDR3 is made up of 18 amino acids. In DNA, the CDR3 is TGTGCCAGCAGCTTGGGCCCTCGAGCGGCCTACGCCAAAAACATTCAGTACTTC. Translating gives CASSLGPRAAYAKNIQYF. Full variable domain (remainder filled in from reference TRBV5-6 and TRBJ2-4): DAGVTQSPTHLIKTRGQQVTLRCSPKSGHDTVSWYQQALGQGPQFIFQYYEEEERQRGNFPDRFSGHQFPNYSSELNVNALLLGDSALYLCASSLGPRAAYAKNIQYFGAGTRLSVL.

This clonotype appeared a few times. This rearrangement joins TRBV10-3 to TRBJ1-2, with a weak D call TRBD1 (5 bases). CDR1 is ENHRY and CDR2 is SYGVKD in the germline V gene. This CDR3 is 13 amino acids long. V dropped 0 bases and J dropped 4 bases, with 6 bases sitting between them. CDR3: CAISESTVYGYTF. The CDR3 bases are TGTGCCATCAGTGAGTCGACAGTCTATGGCTACACCTTC.

This rearrangement joins TRBV2 to TRBJ1-2; D might be TRBD1 (5 bases). The V end lost 8 bases, the J end lost 3 bases, and 13 bases lay between the germline ends. The CDR3 consists of 13 residues. Per germline, CDR1 SNHLY and CDR2 FYNNEI. This CDR3 reads CASVGTLYYGYTF. The CDR3 bases are TGTGCCAGCGTGGGGACCTTGTACTATGGCTACACCTTC.

This clonotype was counted between two and nine times. The chain carries TRBV6-2 or TRBV6-3 and TRBJ2-6; D is possibly TRBD1 or TRBD2 (5 bases each). From germline, CDR1 is MNHEY and CDR2 SVGEGT. V lost 2 bases, J lost 1 base, and 9 bases lay in between. The length of the CDR3 is 16 residues. This chain's CDR3 is CASSYAGSSGANVLTF. CDR3 DNA sequence: TGTGCCAGCAGTTACGCAGGGAGTTCTGGGGCCAACGTCCTGACTTTC.

Only a few counts were recorded for this clonotype. This rearrangement joins TRBV29-1 to TRBJ2-7; 9 bases match TRBD1. The CDR3 loop spans 14 amino acids. Germline lookup yields CDR1 SQVTM and CDR2 ANQGSEA. V lost 7 bases, J lost 0 bases, and 7 bases stayed unmatched. CDR3 sequence reads: CSASGTGSSYEQYF. CDR3 DNA sequence: TGCAGCGCTTCCGGGACAGGGAGCTCCTACGAGCAGTACTTC.

The sample holds a few counts of this clonotype. This rearrangement joins TRBV27 to TRBJ2-5; no clear D gene. The J call may be in error: the DNA end matches TRBJ2-1 better. CDR3 length equals 13 residues. Germline V gene data show CDR1 as MNHEY and CDR2 as SMNVEV (reference sequence). CDR3 loop: CASSLLVRSEQFF. As DNA, the CDR3 is TGTGCCAGCAGTTTATTGGTAAGATCTGAGCAGTTCTTC.

The chain links TRBV7-2 to TRBJ2-1; tentatively, D is TRBD2 (7 bases). With 6 bases removed from V and 2 bases from J, the gap between germline ends came to 14 bases. Germline V gene data show CDR1 as SGHTA and CDR2 as FQGNSA. CDR3 length equals 15 residues. The CDR3: CASSSSGTTYNEQFF. CDR3 DNA: TGTGCCAGCAGTTCAAGCGGGACAACCTACAATGAGCAGTTCTTC.

The chain has TRBV20-1 and TRBJ2-7; no definite D call. The germline V gene encodes CDR1 DFQATT and CDR2 SNEGSKA (reference sequence). The length of the CDR3 is 13 residues. V lost 6 bases and J lost 3, with 15 bases in between. The CDR3 is CSALGQENYEQYF. For the CDR3, the DNA is TGCAGTGCCCTCGGGCAGGAGAACTACGAGCAGTACTTC.

This clonotype was seen only a few times. The gene calls are TRBV15 and TRBJ2-1; 12 bases match TRBD2. Per germline, CDR1 LNHNV and CDR2 YYDKDF (reference sequence). This CDR3 comprises 15 residues. V was pared by 3 bases and J by 14 bases, with 11 bases of the junction left unmatched. CDR3 in DNA: TGTGCCACCAGCAGGGGACTAGCGGGTGGGGTGATTAAGTTCTTC. It yields the protein CATSRGLAGGVIKFF.

V gene TRBV11-1 combines with J gene TRBJ2-2, with D uncertain. Germline loops: CDR1 SGHAT, CDR2 FQDESV (reference sequence). CDR3 length: 18 amino acids. Trimming stripped 1 base from V and 4 bases from J, with 19 bases between. The CDR3 region is CASSLEGWRPRATGELFF. The CDR3 DNA is TGTGCCAGCAGCTTAGAAGGTTGGCGCCCTCGGGCCACCGGGGAGCTGTTTTTT.

The genes are TRBV6-6 and TRBJ2-4; possible D gene TRBD2, 6 bases. Between the trimmed V and J ends, which lost 10 bases and 6 bases, there was a span of 10 bases. CDR3 size: 11 residues. Germline lookup yields CDR1 MNHNY and CDR2 SVGAGI (reference sequence). The CDR3 DNA reads as TGTGCCACGGGACTCCTAAACATTCAGTACTTC. Its protein product is CATGLLNIQYF.

In regard to this clonotype: The junction departs from germline at one end; a sequencing error may be responsible. The V gene is TRBV3-1, the J gene TRBJ2-1; TRBD2 matches 12 bases. CDR3 size: 14 residues. The germline V gene has CDR1 LGHDT and CDR2 YNNKEL (reference sequence). The CDR3 region is CASSQDLAGGPRVF. For the CDR3, the DNA is TGTGCCAGCAGCCAAGATCTAGCGGGAGGGCCGAGGGTCTTC.

This clonotype was recorded a few times. V and J are TRBV4-3 and TRBJ1-2; TRBD1 is a possible D gene (6 bases). Trimming left V 4 bases short and J 4 bases short, with 22 bases between. This CDR3 spans 17 amino acids. Germline V gene sequence: CDR1 LGHNA, CDR2 YSLEER. CDR3 DNA: TGCGCCAGCAGCCCAGATCCACAACAGGGTTTCATCTATGGCTACACCTTC. Its protein is CASSPDPQQGFIYGYTF.

The rearrangement uses TRBV9 and TRBJ1-6; 7 bases are a match to TRBD1. Germline values: CDR1 SGDLS, CDR2 YYNGEE. This CDR3 has 14 amino acids. The V and J ends lost 3 bases and 10 bases, in that order; junction bases with no gene match: 7. In DNA form, the CDR3 reads TGTGCCAGCAGCGCCGAAACAGGGGTCTCACCCCTCCACTTT. As protein: CASSAETGVSPLHF.

The V and J genes are TRBV12-3 or TRBV12-4 and TRBJ1-2, with 7 nucleotides matching TRBD1. V shed 3 bases and J 8 bases; nucleotides not matched to a gene: 6. The CDR3 length is 13 residues. In DNA form, the CDR3 reads TGTGCCAGCAGTTTTTGGCAGGGGGACGGCTACACCTTC. Its translation: CASSFWQGDGYTF.